Below, one TCR beta chain is given with its context. This sample is drawn from a study of human T cells and chemical hapten exposure. For the study at large: Sensitization used 2% DPC on around 2 cm by around 2 cm upper inner arm skin. Patch tests applied 0.01% DPC to the upper back and were scored after 6 days.

TCRdb independently ran MiXCR on the RACE reads; one entry per CDR3 protein. The sample has approximately 110,000 distinct CDR3 sequences; 9.2% are singletons. The time point is: patch test 2, 6 weeks after DPC sensitization. Treatment meaning: therapeutic diphenylcyclopropenone sensitization with weekly scalp DPC. J gave up 4 bases and V 4 bases, and 7 bases lay outside the gene matches. CDR3 length: 15 residues. Germline CDR1 is SGHRS and CDR2 is YFSETQ. The sample was whole blood, taken in connection with sensitization to the hapten diphenylcyclopropenone (DPC). The TCR originated in a woman in her thirties or forties with alopecia areata. Some clones in this sample may be carry-over from other donors' samples. The chain employs TRBV5-1 and TRBJ2-1; TRBD2 agrees at 8 bases. CDR3 nucleotides: TGCGCCAGCAGCCGGGGCGGGGGGATGTACAATGAGCAGTTCTTC. This gives the protein CASSRGGGMYNEQFF.